This passage covers 14 T cell receptor beta chains from one sample sequenced in a study of T cell responses to AZD1222 COVID-19 vaccine. Repertoires were generated with immunoSEQ multiplex PCR, while TCRdb's copy carries only in-frame clones and drops some. The sample consists of roughly 120,000 clones, roughly 92% of them appearing once. This specimen was peripheral blood, taken 28 days after the second AZD1222 dose. These receptors were taken from an adult who received the AZD1222 COVID-19 vaccine.

The chain recombines TRBV6-1 with TRBJ1-5, with 7 bases matching TRBD1. Germline values: CDR1 MNHNS, CDR2 SASEGT. This CDR3 comprises 16 residues. V shed 4 bases and J 0 bases; nucleotides not matched to a gene: 6. Written as DNA, the CDR3 is TGTGCCAGCAGTGGAACAGGGGCCCATAGCAATCAGCCCCAGCATTTT. Encoded protein: CASSGTGAHSNQPQHF.

V is TRBV4-1 and J is TRBJ2-1; the match to TRBD2 covers 8 bases. The CDR3 covers 15 residues. The trim removed 2 bases at V and 12 bases at J, leaving 12 bases unmatched. Germline V gene lookup returns CDR1 MGHRA and CDR2 YSYEKL. CDR3 nucleotide sequence: TGCGCCAGCAGCCAATCTTTATCGGGGGGGCGGGTGCAGTTCTTC. Its translation: CASSQSLSGGRVQFF.

This chain uses TRBV7-5 with TRBJ1-2; TRBD1 is taken as the D call from the table, unchecked against the DNA. TRBV7-5 is an annotated pseudogene. CDR3 length: 14 amino acids. CDR3 amino acids: CARSRGQSGLHYTF. The DNA of the CDR3 is TGTGCCAGAAGCCGGGGACAGTCCGGACTCCACTACACCTTC.

This sequence joins TRBV5-8 and TRBJ1-5; D not certain. This CDR3 spans 13 amino acids. Germline V lookup: CDR1 SGHTS, CDR2 YDEGEE. Deletions cut 4 bases from V and 4 bases from J, with 9 bases between. The CDR3 DNA sequence: TGTGCCAGCAGCCAGACACGAAATCAGCCCCAGCATTTT. It translates to CASSQTRNQPQHF.

The chain uses TRBV2 and TRBJ1-5; no firm D call. The length of the CDR3 is 15 residues. CDR1 is SNHLY and CDR2 is FYNNEI in the germline V gene. The ends were cut back, 1 base at V and 2 bases at J, with 9 bases in the middle. The CDR3: CASSEESGGNQPQHF. The CDR3 DNA is TGTGCCAGCAGTGAAGAGTCCGGGGGCAATCAGCCCCAGCATTTT. Full variable domain (rest looked up from reference TRBV2 and TRBJ1-5): EPEVTQTPSHQVTQMGQEVILRCVPISNHLYFYWYRQILGQKVEFLVSFYNNEISEKSEIFDDQFSVERPDGSNFTLKIRSTKLEDSAMYFCASSEESGGNQPQHFGDGTRLSIL.

The chain links TRBV24-1 to TRBJ1-4, with D tentatively TRBD1 (6 bases). Germline CDR1 and CDR2: KGHDR and SFDVKD. Trimming removed 7 bases from V and 8 bases from J, with 16 bases in between. CDR3 length: 14 amino acids. CDR3 coding DNA: TGTGCCACCAGCCCGGACAGTTCCGGGGAAAAACTGTTTTTT. It is translated as CATSPDSSGEKLFF.

V and J are TRBV5-8 and TRBJ1-2; TRBD1 is a possible D gene (5 bases). Germline CDR1 reads SGHTS; CDR2 reads YDEGEE. Trimming took off 1 base at V and 2 bases at J, with 6 bases between the two ends. The CDR3 has 13 residues. CDR3 DNA sequence: TGTGCCAGCAGCTTGCAGGGCAACTATGGCTACACCTTC. Translating it yields CASSLQGNYGYTF.

V usage is TRBV6-4 and J usage is TRBJ1-2; 8 bases line up with TRBD1. From germline, CDR1 is MRHNA and CDR2 SNTAGT. With V trimmed by 2 bases and J by 6 bases, 5 bases remained unmatched. This CDR3 is 14 amino acids long. The CDR3 here is CASSDHGTGNGYTF. CDR3 sequence (DNA): TGTGCCAGCAGTGACCACGGGACAGGAAATGGCTACACCTTC.

This clone has only one observation. The chain's CDR3 is CASSPRASGGASGELFF. The DNA of the CDR3 is TGTGCCAGCAGCCCCCGAGCTAGCGGGGGGGCCTCTGGGGAGCTGTTTTTT. The chain carries TRBV4-2 and TRBJ2-2; 12 bases are shared with TRBD2. Germline V CDR1 and CDR2: LGHNA, YNFKEQ. V lost 4 bases to trimming and J lost 8 bases; unmatched junction nucleotides: 11. The CDR3 is made up of 17 amino acids.

V gene TRBV6-1 combines with J gene TRBJ2-7, with D perhaps TRBD1 (7 bases). CDR1 and CDR2 (germline): MNHNS, SASEGT. CDR3 size: 15 residues. Trimming removed 1 base at V and 5 bases at J, with 15 bases between. In DNA form, the CDR3 reads TGTGCCAGCAGTGAAGGTTGGGCAGGGGGGAACGAGCAGTACTTC. Its protein is CASSEGWAGGNEQYF.

The chain uses TRBV28 and TRBJ1-5, with unresolved D. Trimming took off 3 bases at V and 4 bases at J, with 7 bases between the two ends. This CDR3 contains 13 residues. Germline V CDR1 and CDR2: MDHEN, SYDVKM. In DNA form, the CDR3 reads TGTGCCAGCAGTTTTATAGAAAATCAGCCCCAGCATTTT. Amino acid sequence: CASSFIENQPQHF.

The chain carries TRBV5-6 and TRBJ2-1; 15 bases match TRBD2. With V trimmed by 5 bases and J by 2 bases, 8 bases remained unmatched. The CDR3 totals 18 residues. Germline V gives CDR1 SGHDT, CDR2 YYEEEE. The chain's CDR3 is CASSRTSGGAVTYNEQFF. In nucleotides, the CDR3 is TGTGCCAGCAGTCGGACTAGCGGGGGGGCCGTCACCTACAATGAGCAGTTCTTC.

This rearrangement joins TRBV28 to TRBJ1-2, with 9 bases that match TRBD1. The length of the CDR3 is 12 residues. The germline V gene encodes CDR1 MDHEN and CDR2 SYDVKM. After removal of 4 bases from V and 7 bases from J, the junction contained 1 base not matched to a gene. The CDR3 region is CASSSGQGGYTF. In DNA, the CDR3 is TGTGCCAGCAGTTCGGGACAGGGTGGCTACACCTTC.

The chain's CDR3 is CASGGKNTGELFF. CDR3 DNA sequence: TGTGCCAGCGGGGGAAAGAACACCGGGGAGCTGTTTTTT. The rearrangement links TRBV11-3 to TRBJ2-2, with D perhaps assigned TRBD1 or TRBD2 (5 bases each). CDR1 is SGHNT and CDR2 is YENEEA in the germline V gene. The CDR3 is 13 amino acids. V shed 8 bases and J shed 1 base, with 8 bases lying between them.